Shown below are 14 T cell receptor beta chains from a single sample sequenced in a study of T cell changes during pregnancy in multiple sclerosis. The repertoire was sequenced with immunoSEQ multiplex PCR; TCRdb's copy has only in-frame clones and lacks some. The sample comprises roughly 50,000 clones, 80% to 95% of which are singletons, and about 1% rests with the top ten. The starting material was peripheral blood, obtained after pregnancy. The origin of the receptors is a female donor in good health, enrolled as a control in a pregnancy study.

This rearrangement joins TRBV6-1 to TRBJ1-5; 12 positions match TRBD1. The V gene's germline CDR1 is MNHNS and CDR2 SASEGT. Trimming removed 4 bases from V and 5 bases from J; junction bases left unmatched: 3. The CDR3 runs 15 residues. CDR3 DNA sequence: TGTGCCAGCAGTGGGGACAGGGGGCCCCATCAGCCCCAGCATTTT. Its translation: CASSGDRGPHQPQHF.

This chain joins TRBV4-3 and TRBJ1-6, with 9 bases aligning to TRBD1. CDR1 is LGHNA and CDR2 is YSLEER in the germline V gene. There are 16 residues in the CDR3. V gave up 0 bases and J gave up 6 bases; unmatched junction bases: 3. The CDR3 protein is CASSQDRGQGNSPLHF. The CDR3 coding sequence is TGCGCCAGCAGCCAAGATAGGGGACAGGGTAATTCACCCCTCCACTTT.

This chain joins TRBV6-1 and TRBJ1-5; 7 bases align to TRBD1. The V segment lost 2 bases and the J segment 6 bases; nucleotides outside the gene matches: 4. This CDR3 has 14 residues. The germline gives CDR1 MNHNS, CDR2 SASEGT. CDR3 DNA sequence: TGTGCCAGCAGTGAATTCTGGGACAGTCAGCCCCAGCATTTT. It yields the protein CASSEFWDSQPQHF.

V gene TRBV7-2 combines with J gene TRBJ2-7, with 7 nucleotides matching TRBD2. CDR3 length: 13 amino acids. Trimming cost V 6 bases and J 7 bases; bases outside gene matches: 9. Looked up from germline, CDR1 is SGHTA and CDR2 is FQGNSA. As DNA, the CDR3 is TGTGCCAGCAGGCGGGGGACTTCGAGGGAGCAGTACTTC. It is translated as CASRRGTSREQYF.

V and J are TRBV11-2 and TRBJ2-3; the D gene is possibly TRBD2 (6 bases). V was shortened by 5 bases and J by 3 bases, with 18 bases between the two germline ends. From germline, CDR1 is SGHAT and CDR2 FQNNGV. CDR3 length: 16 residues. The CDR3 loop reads CASSSSGGVRTDTQYF. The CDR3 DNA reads TGTGCCAGCAGCAGTTCTGGCGGGGTGAGGACAGATACGCAGTATTTT.

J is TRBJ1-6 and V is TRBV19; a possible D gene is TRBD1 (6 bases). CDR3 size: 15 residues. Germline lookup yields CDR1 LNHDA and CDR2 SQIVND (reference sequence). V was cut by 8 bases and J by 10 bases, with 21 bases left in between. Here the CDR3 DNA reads TGTGCCAGTTCAGTTGCCCTGACAGGAGGATCACCCCTCCACTTT. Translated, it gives CASSVALTGGSPLHF.

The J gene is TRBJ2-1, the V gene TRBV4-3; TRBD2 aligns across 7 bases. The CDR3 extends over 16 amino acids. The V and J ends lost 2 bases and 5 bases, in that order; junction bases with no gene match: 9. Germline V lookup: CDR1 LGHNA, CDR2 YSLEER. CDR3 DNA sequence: TGCGCCAGCAGCCAATTGACTAGCTCTCGAAACAATGAGCAGTTCTTC. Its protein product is CASSQLTSSRNNEQFF.

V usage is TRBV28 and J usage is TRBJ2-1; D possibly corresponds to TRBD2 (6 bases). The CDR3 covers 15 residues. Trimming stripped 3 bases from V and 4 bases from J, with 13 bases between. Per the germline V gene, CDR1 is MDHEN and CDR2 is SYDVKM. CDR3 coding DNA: TGTGCCAGCAGTTTGTGGCGGGGAAGATACAATGAGCAGTTCTTC. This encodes CASSLWRGRYNEQFF.

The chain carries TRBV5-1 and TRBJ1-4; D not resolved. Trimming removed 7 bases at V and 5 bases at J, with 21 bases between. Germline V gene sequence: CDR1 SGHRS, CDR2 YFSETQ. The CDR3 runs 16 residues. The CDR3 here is CASRLNTAAVNEKLFF. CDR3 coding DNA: TGCGCCAGCCGGCTAAATACAGCGGCGGTAAATGAAAAACTGTTTTTT.

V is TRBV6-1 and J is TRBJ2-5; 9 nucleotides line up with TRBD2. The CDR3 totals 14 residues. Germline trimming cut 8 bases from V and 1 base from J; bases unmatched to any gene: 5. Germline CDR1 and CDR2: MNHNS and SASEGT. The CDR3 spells CASSAGGPQETQYF. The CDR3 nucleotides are TGTGCCAGCTCAGCGGGGGGCCCCCAAGAGACCCAGTACTTC.

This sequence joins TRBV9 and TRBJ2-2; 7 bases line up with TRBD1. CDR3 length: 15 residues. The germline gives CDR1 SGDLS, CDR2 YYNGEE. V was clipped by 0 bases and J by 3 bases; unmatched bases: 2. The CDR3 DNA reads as TGTGCCAGCAGCGTAGCCAGGGGGTACACCGGGGAGCTGTTTTTT. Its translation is CASSVARGYTGELFF.

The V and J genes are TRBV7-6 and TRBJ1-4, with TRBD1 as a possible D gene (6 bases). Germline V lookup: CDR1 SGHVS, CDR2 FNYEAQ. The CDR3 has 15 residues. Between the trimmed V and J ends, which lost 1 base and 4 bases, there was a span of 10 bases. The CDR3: CASSLGTAYNEKLFF. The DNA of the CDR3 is TGTGCCAGCAGCTTAGGGACAGCCTATAATGAAAAACTGTTTTTT. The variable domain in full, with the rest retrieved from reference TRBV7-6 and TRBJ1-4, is GAGVSQSPRYKVTKRGQDVALRCDPISGHVSLYWYRQALGQGPEFLTYFNYEAQQDKSGLPNDRFSAERPEGSISTLTIQRTEQRDSAMYRCASSLGTAYNEKLFFGSGTQLSVL.

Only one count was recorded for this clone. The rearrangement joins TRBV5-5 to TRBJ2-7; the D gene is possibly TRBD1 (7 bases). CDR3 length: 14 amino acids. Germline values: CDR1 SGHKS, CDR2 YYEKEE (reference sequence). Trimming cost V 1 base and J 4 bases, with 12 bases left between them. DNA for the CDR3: TGTGCCAGCAGCTTGAGTGCAGGGGGGTACGAGCAGTACTTC. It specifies CASSLSAGGYEQYF.

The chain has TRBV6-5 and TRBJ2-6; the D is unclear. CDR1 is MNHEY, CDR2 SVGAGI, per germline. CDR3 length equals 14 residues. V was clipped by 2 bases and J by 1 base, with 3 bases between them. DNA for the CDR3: TGTGCCAGCAGTTACCTGTCTGGGGCCAACGTCCTGACTTTC. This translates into CASSYLSGANVLTF.